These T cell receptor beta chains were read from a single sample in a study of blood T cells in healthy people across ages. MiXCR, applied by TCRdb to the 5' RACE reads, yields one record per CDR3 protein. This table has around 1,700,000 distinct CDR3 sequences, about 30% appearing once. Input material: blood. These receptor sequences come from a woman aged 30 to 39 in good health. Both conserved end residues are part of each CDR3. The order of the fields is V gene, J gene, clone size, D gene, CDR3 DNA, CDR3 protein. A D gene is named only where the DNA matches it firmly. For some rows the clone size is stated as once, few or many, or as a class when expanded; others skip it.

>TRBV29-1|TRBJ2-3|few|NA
TGCAGCCGTGCGGGAAGCACAGATACGCAGTATTTT
CSRAGSTDTQYF
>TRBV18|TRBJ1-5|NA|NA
TGTGCCAGCTCACCAGTAGCGGGGCCCCAGCATTTT
CASSPVAGPQHF
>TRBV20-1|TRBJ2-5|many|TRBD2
TGCAGTGCTAGTATGGGTAGCGGGAAAGAGACCCAGTACTTC
CSASMGSGKETQYF
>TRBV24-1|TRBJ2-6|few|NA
TGTGCCGGCGGGACAGCTACGGGGGCCAACGTCCTGACTTTC
CAGGTATGANVLTF
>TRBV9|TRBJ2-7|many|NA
TGTGCCAGCAGCGGTGGGTCACCCTACGAGCAGTACTTC
CASSGGSPYEQYF
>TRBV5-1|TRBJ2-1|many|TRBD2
TGTGCCAGCAGCTCCGGCGGGGGTGGCAATGAGCAGTTCTTC
CASSSGGGGNEQFF
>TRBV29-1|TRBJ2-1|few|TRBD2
TGCAGCGTTGTCTGGGGGGGTGAGCAGTTCTTC
CSVVWGGEQFF
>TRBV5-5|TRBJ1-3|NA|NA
TGTGCCAGCAGCGATTTAAGGGCGCTCTCTGGAAACACCATATATTTT
CASSDLRALSGNTIYF
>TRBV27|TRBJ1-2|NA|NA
TGTGCCAGCAGTTTTGGACCGAGCTATGGCTACACCTTC
CASSFGPSYGYTF
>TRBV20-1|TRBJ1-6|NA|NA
TGCAGTGCTAGAGAAGGACGGCGGCGGGATAATTCACCCCTCCACTTT
CSAREGRRRDNSPLHF
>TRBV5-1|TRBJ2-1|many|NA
TGCGCCAGCAGCCCGGAGGGCCAGGGTATGAATGAGCAGTTCTTC
CASSPEGQGMNEQFF
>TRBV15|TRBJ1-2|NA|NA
TGTGCCACCAGCAGAGATAAAAAGGGGGGTAACGGACAGATCTATGGCTACACCTTC
CATSRDKKGGNGQIYGYTF
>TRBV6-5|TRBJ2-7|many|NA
TGTGCCAGCGGCGGGTACTCCTACGAGCAGTACTTC
CASGGYSYEQYF
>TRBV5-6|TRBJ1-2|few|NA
TGTGCCAGCACAACTACCGGGGGAAGACTCTATGGCTACACCTTC
CASTTTGGRLYGYTF
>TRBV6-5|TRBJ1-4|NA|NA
TGTGCCAGCAGCCGAAGAATAGGGGCAACTAATGAAAAACTGTTTTTT
CASSRRIGATNEKLFF
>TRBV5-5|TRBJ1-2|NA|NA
TGTGCCAGCAGCTTGGAGGGCCCGCTGGGTGGCTACACCTTC
CASSLEGPLGGYTF
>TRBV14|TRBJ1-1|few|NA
TGTGCCAGCAGCTATAGTGTGGGCACTGAAGCTTTCTTT
CASSYSVGTEAFF
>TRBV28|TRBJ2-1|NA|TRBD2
TGTGCCAGCAGCCGCGGGGGGGGTCTCTCCTACAATGGGCAGTTCTTC
CASSRGGGLSYNGQFF
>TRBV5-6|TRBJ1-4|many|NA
TGTGCCAGCAGCTTGGCCGGACTTAATGAAAAACTGTTTTTT
CASSLAGLNEKLFF
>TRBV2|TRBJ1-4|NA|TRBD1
TGTGCCAGCAGCCACCACCTTGGACAGGGGGCGGAGGCTAATGAAAAACTGTTTTTT
CASSHHLGQGAEANEKLFF
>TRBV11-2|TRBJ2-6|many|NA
TGTGCCAGCAGCTCCCGGAGCTCTGGGGCCAACGTCCTGACTTTC
CASSSRSSGANVLTF
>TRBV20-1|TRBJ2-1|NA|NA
TGCAGTGCTAGAGATGCCCAGGGGGGTCGGGTGGAGCAGTTCTTC
CSARDAQGGRVEQFF
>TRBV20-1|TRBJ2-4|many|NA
TGCAGTGCTAGAGGCGGGTTAACCAAAAACATTCAGTACTTC
CSARGGLTKNIQYF
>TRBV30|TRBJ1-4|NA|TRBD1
TGTGCCTGGAATTCTGGCACAGGGGGCGACGAAAAACTGTTTTTT
CAWNSGTGGDEKLFF
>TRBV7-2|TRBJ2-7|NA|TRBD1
TGTGCCAGCAGCTCGAGGGGACAGGGACCCTACGAGCAGTACTTC
CASSSRGQGPYEQYF
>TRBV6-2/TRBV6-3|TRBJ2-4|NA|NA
TGTGCCAGCATGCCCGCTCCCCCGCGGAGAAAAAACATTCAGTACTTC
CASMPAPPRRKNIQYF
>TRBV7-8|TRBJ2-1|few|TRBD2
TGTGCCAGCAGCTTAGACCCTAGCGGGAGACAGTCCCACAATGAGCAGTTCTTC
CASSLDPSGRQSHNEQFF
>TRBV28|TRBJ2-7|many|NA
TGTGCCAGCCAGGCCCTTCCGGGACGTTTCCAAGAGCAGTACTTC
CASQALPGRFQEQYF